The 28 T cell receptor beta chains presented below share a single source sample, sequenced in a study of T cell responses to AZD1222 COVID-19 vaccine. TCRdb's table, derived via immunoSEQ multiplex PCR, lists solely in-frame clones and lacks some. The sample records 150,000 to 200,000 clones, 85% to 95% being singletons. Sequenced material: peripheral blood, taken on day 0 of AZD1222 vaccination. These receptors came from an adult in good health.

The J gene is TRBJ2-5, the V gene TRBV2, with TRBD2 matching 8 bases. This CDR3 spans 14 amino acids. Germline V gene lookup returns CDR1 SNHLY and CDR2 FYNNEI. Trimming removed 4 bases from V and 5 bases from J; junction bases left unmatched: 6. CDR3 amino acids: CASSVEAGVETQYF. CDR3 DNA: TGTGCCAGCAGTGTGGAAGCGGGAGTTGAGACCCAGTACTTC. The variable domain in full, completed from reference TRBV2 and TRBJ2-5, reads EPEVTQTPSHQVTQMGQEVILRCVPISNHLYFYWYRQILGQKVEFLVSFYNNEISEKSEIFDDQFSVERPDGSNFTLKIRSTKLEDSAMYFCASSVEAGVETQYFGPGTRLLVL.

The chain has TRBV28 and TRBJ1-4, with D perhaps TRBD1 (5 bases). The germline CDR1 and CDR2 sequences are MDHEN and SYDVKM. V lost 3 bases and J 2 bases, leaving 13 bases between the germline ends. The CDR3 loop spans 16 amino acids. CDR3 sequence: CASSLVPGLTNEKLFF. CDR3 bases: TGTGCCAGCAGTTTGGTCCCAGGGCTGACTAATGAAAAACTGTTTTTT.

The V and J genes are TRBV24-1 and TRBJ2-3; 8 positions match TRBD2. The CDR3 sequence is 14 residues long. CDR1 is KGHDR and CDR2 is SFDVKD in the germline V gene. V lost 9 bases and J lost 3; bases outside the gene matches: 7. CDR3 coding DNA: TGTGCCACCGGGATAGCGGGATCGACAGATACGCAGTATTTT. This gives the protein CATGIAGSTDTQYF.

The V call is TRBV7-2, the J call TRBJ1-2; D remains unclear. V was clipped by 1 base and J by 0 bases, with 12 bases between them. The CDR3 has 16 amino acids. In germline, CDR1 is SGHTA, CDR2 FQGNSA. CDR3 sequence: CASSLEVAVANYGYTF. The CDR3 DNA sequence: TGTGCCAGCAGCTTAGAGGTGGCAGTAGCTAACTATGGCTACACCTTC.

CDR3 nucleotide sequence: TGTGCCAGCGGGGGCAATCAGCCCCAGCATTTT. Its translation is CASGGNQPQHF. The chain uses TRBV27 and TRBJ1-5; no definite D call. With 8 bases removed from V and 2 bases from J, the gap between germline ends came to 4 bases. CDR1 is MNHEY, CDR2 SMNVEV, per germline (reference sequence). The CDR3 totals 11 residues.

The chain uses TRBV7-8 and TRBJ2-1, with D possibly being TRBD2 (6 bases). With 5 bases removed from V and 3 bases from J, the gap between germline ends came to 14 bases. Germline V gene lookup returns CDR1 SGHVS and CDR2 FQNEAQ. This CDR3 contains 15 residues. The CDR3 reads CASSQRVGSYNEQFF. The CDR3 nucleotides read TGTGCCAGCAGCCAGCGTGTCGGGAGCTACAATGAGCAGTTCTTC.

This chain joins TRBV5-1 and TRBJ1-1; 8 bases agree with TRBD1. With V trimmed by 4 bases and J by 5 bases, 10 bases remained unmatched. The V gene's germline CDR1 is SGHRS and CDR2 YFSETQ. CDR3 length: 15 amino acids. DNA for the CDR3: TGCGCCAGCAGCACACTCCAGGGGGCCCGAACTGAAGCTTTCTTT. This gives the protein CASSTLQGARTEAFF.

The rearrangement uses TRBV5-6 and TRBJ1-2; D is possibly TRBD1 (6 bases). The germline V and J ends were trimmed by 9 bases and 1 base, with 13 bases remaining between them. Germline V lookup: CDR1 SGHDT, CDR2 YYEEEE. The CDR3 has 13 amino acids. CDR3 nucleotides: TGTGCCACCAGGGGACGGATTAACTATGGCTACACCTTC. It is translated as CATRGRINYGYTF.

The rearrangement joins TRBV5-1 to TRBJ1-2; possible D gene TRBD1, 5 bases. The CDR3 consists of 12 residues. The germline gives CDR1 SGHRS, CDR2 YFSETQ. V lost 3 bases and J lost 4, with 7 bases in between. The CDR3, as DNA: TGCGCCAGCAGCTCTGGGACCTATGGCTACACCTTC. It codes for CASSSGTYGYTF.

V gene TRBV29-1 combines with J gene TRBJ2-7; TRBD2 matches 7 bases. Germline V lookup: CDR1 SQVTM, CDR2 ANQGSEA. Trimming removed 6 bases from V and 6 bases from J; junction bases left unmatched: 8. This CDR3 has 12 amino acids. In DNA, the CDR3 is TGCAGCGTGATACCGACTAGCCGCGAGCAGTACTTC. It codes for CSVIPTSREQYF.

This clone showed up just a few times. The rearrangement links TRBV3-1 (or the pseudogene TRBV3-2) to TRBJ1-6; no clear D gene. In germline, CDR1 is LGHDT, CDR2 YNNKEL (reference sequence). Trimming cost V 4 bases and J 6 bases, with 22 bases left between them. This CDR3 is 18 amino acids long. The CDR3 here is CASSRWPDSGTGNSPLHF. The CDR3 DNA reads TGTGCCAGCAGCCGGTGGCCGGACTCCGGTACGGGTAATTCACCCCTCCACTTT.

V gene TRBV2 combines with J gene TRBJ1-5; TRBD1 aligns across 12 bases. With V trimmed by 8 bases and J by 4 bases, 6 bases remained unmatched. CDR3 length: 15 residues. Germline values: CDR1 SNHLY, CDR2 FYNNEI. The CDR3 sequence: CASAGTGGANQPQHF. In DNA form, the CDR3 reads TGTGCCAGCGCCGGGACAGGGGGCGCAAATCAGCCCCAGCATTTT. The variable domain in full, with the rest retrieved from reference TRBV2 and TRBJ1-5, is EPEVTQTPSHQVTQMGQEVILRCVPISNHLYFYWYRQILGQKVEFLVSFYNNEISEKSEIFDDQFSVERPDGSNFTLKIRSTKLEDSAMYFCASAGTGGANQPQHFGDGTRLSIL.

The rearrangement joins TRBV5-6 to TRBJ2-5; a possible D gene is TRBD2 (6 bases). This CDR3 has 14 amino acids. Germline-derived CDR1 and CDR2 are SGHDT and YYEEEE. Trimming removed 3 bases at V and 5 bases at J, with 14 bases between. The CDR3 region has the DNA TGTGCCAGCAGCTACGGGGACCGGGGGGAGACCCAGTACTTC. Amino acids: CASSYGDRGETQYF.

A few counts support this clone. Within the sample, other DNA sequences also encode this same CDR3. The J gene is TRBJ1-1, the V gene TRBV5-1; D is perhaps TRBD1 (5 bases). CDR3 length: 14 residues. V shed 2 bases and J shed 1 base, with 9 bases lying between them. Germline CDR1 and CDR2: SGHRS and YFSETQ. The CDR3 sequence is CASSLGTGNTEAFF. DNA of the CDR3: TGCGCCAGCAGCTTAGGGACGGGGAACACTGAAGCTTTCTTT.

This clone was seen once. The rearrangement uses TRBV12-3 or TRBV12-4 and TRBJ1-5; D is ambiguous. The CDR3 spans 13 residues. With 5 bases removed from V and 4 bases from J, the gap between germline ends came to 9 bases. CDR3 sequence: CASSRTENQPQHF. CDR3 bases: TGTGCCAGCAGTCGGACGGAGAATCAGCCCCAGCATTTT.

The chain recombines TRBV6-5 with TRBJ2-3, with D possibly TRBD1 on 5 matching bases. The CDR3 runs 14 residues. Germline lookup yields CDR1 MNHEY and CDR2 SVGAGI. Trimming stripped 6 bases from V and 6 bases from J, with 16 bases between. As DNA, the CDR3 is TGTGCCAGCAGGGGGCGTGAGTGGTTGGATACGCAGTATTTT. It translates to CASRGREWLDTQYF.

Comment on this clone: At one end the junction does not follow the germline gene, possibly because of a read error. The J gene is TRBJ1-2, the V gene TRBV7-7, with TRBD1 identical over 12 bases. Looked up from germline, CDR1 is SSHAT and CDR2 is FNYEAQ (reference sequence). CDR3 size: 15 residues. The CDR3 sequence: CASSCRDRGHGGYTF. The CDR3 DNA follows: TGTGCTAGCAGCTGCCGGGACAGGGGGCATGGTGGCTACACCTTC. The full variable domain, in which reference TRBV7-7 and TRBJ1-2 provide the parts outside the CDR3, is GAGVSQSPRYKVTKRGQDVTLRCDPISSHATLYWYQQALGQGPEFLTYFNYEAQPDKSGLPSDRFSAERPEGSISTLTIQRTEQRDSAMYRCASSCRDRGHGGYTFGSGTRLTVV.

V usage is TRBV2 and J usage is TRBJ2-7, with a weak D call TRBD1 (5 bases). The germline CDR1 and CDR2 sequences are SNHLY and FYNNEI. CDR3 length equals 14 residues. Trimming shortened V by 3 bases and J by 1 base, and 10 bases separated the two germline ends. The CDR3: CASSEQGPSYEQYF. CDR3 coding DNA: TGTGCCAGCAGTGAGCAGGGTCCGTCCTACGAGCAGTACTTC.

This chain joins TRBV7-2 and TRBJ1-5; TRBD1 might be the D (5 bases). This CDR3 has 14 residues. Germline V gene data show CDR1 as SGHTA and CDR2 as FQGNSA. Trimming took 1 base from V and 4 from J, leaving 8 bases between them. The CDR3 reads CASSLGGGNQPQHF. The CDR3 DNA follows: TGTGCCAGCAGCTTAGGCGGGGGTAATCAGCCCCAGCATTTT. Together with reference TRBV7-2 and TRBJ1-5, the CDR3 gives the full variable domain: GAGVSQSPSNKVTEKGKDVELRCDPISGHTALYWYRQSLGQGLEFLIYFQGNSAPDKSGLPSDRFSAERTGGSVSTLTIQRTQQEDSAVYLCASSLGGGNQPQHFGDGTRLSIL.

The V and J genes are TRBV9 and TRBJ2-2, with TRBD2 matching over 8 bases. Germline V lookup: CDR1 SGDLS, CDR2 YYNGEE. This CDR3 spans 16 amino acids. V was clipped by 2 bases and J by 1 base; unmatched bases: 4. In DNA form, the CDR3 reads TGTGCCAGCAGCGTTTGGCGGGAGGTGAACACCGGGGAGCTGTTTTTT. Translated: CASSVWREVNTGELFF.

This clone has only a few counts. Other nucleotide sequences from this sample produce the same CDR3. V and J are TRBV9 and TRBJ2-7; TRBD2 aligns across 12 bases. Germline trimming cut 3 bases from V and 4 bases from J; bases unmatched to any gene: 5. CDR1 and CDR2 from the germline V gene are SGDLS and YYNGEE. The CDR3 is made up of 15 amino acids. The CDR3 spells CASSAMTSGSYEQYF. The DNA for the CDR3 is TGTGCCAGCAGCGCAATGACTAGCGGGAGTTACGAGCAGTACTTC.

The V and J genes are TRBV27 and TRBJ2-1, with 13 bases aligning to TRBD2. The V gene end was trimmed by 10 bases and the J gene end by 2 bases; junction bases not matched to a gene: 5. This CDR3 is built from 15 residues. Germline CDR1 and CDR2: MNHEY and SMNVEV (reference sequence). As DNA, the CDR3 is TGTGCCACCCGGACTAGCGGGAGCACCTACAATGAGCAGTTCTTC. It encodes CATRTSGSTYNEQFF.

This chain's CDR3 is CASSSGGRNYGYTF. CDR3 nucleotides: TGTGCCAGCAGCTCCGGAGGCAGAAACTATGGCTACACCTTC. The genes are TRBV5-6 and TRBJ1-2; the D is unclear. V lost 3 bases and J lost 2, with 11 bases in between. Germline lookup yields CDR1 SGHDT and CDR2 YYEEEE. This CDR3 comprises 14 residues. Looking up the rest from reference TRBV5-6 and TRBJ1-2 gives the full variable domain: DAGVTQSPTHLIKTRGQQVTLRCSPKSGHDTVSWYQQALGQGPQFIFQYYEEEERQRGNFPDRFSGHQFPNYSSELNVNALLLGDSALYLCASSSGGRNYGYTFGSGTRLTVV.

The V and J genes are TRBV7-2 and TRBJ1-5; the D gene is possibly TRBD1 (5 bases). Germline values: CDR1 SGHTA, CDR2 FQGNSA. There are 17 residues in the CDR3. V lost 0 bases and J lost 6, with 18 bases in between. The CDR3 sequence is CASSLARAGNLAQPQHF. In nucleotides, the CDR3 is TGTGCCAGCAGCTTAGCGAGGGCAGGGAATTTAGCTCAGCCCCAGCATTTT.

This chain links TRBV14 with TRBJ2-2; D gene ambiguous. Trimming pared 1 base from V and 6 bases from J, leaving 9 bases between. The CDR3 is 14 amino acids. The germline V gene has CDR1 SGHDN and CDR2 FVKESK. CDR3 amino acids: CASSQVWAAGELFF. The DNA for the CDR3 is TGTGCCAGCAGCCAAGTTTGGGCCGCCGGGGAGCTGTTTTTT.

The CDR3 sequence is CASSLEGTASGNTIYF. The CDR3 DNA follows: TGTGCCAGCAGTTTAGAAGGGACAGCCTCTGGAAACACCATATATTTT. The genes are TRBV6-2 or TRBV6-3 and TRBJ1-3, with 7 bases fitting TRBD1. The CDR3 loop spans 16 amino acids. V shed 4 bases, J shed 0 bases, and the junction held 6 bases outside the gene matches. Germline V CDR1 and CDR2: MNHEY, SVGEGT.

This rearrangement joins TRBV5-1 to TRBJ2-7, with no clear D. The germline V and J ends were trimmed by 0 bases and 0 bases, with 4 bases remaining between them. The CDR3 contains 13 residues. Germline V CDR1 and CDR2: SGHRS, YFSETQ. The CDR3 reads CASSLESSYEQYF. In nucleotides, the CDR3 is TGCGCCAGCAGCTTGGAAAGCTCCTACGAGCAGTACTTC.

About this clone: In the same sample, other DNA sequences code for this CDR3. The chain has TRBV5-1 and TRBJ2-7; the D gene is possibly TRBD2 (6 bases). Germline loops: CDR1 SGHRS, CDR2 YFSETQ. This CDR3 is built from 13 residues. Trimming cost V 0 bases and J 2 bases, with 6 bases left between them. CDR3 region: CASSLGRAYEQYF. The CDR3 DNA reads TGCGCCAGCAGCTTGGGGAGGGCCTACGAGCAGTACTTC.